The clone carrying this T cell receptor beta chain was found a few times. This sample is part of a study of T-cell reconstitution after alpha-beta-depleted transplantation in children. A TCRbeta library incorporating unique molecular identifiers was prepared. MiXCR, run by TCRdb on the PCR reads, gives a single entry per CDR3 protein. The sample lists more than 400,000 distinct CDR3 sequences, over 40% occurring once. The germline gives CDR1 SEHNR, CDR2 FQNEAQ (reference sequence). CDR3 length: 15 amino acids. The V end was cut by 4 bases, the J end by 0 bases, with 10 bases between. The sample here was PBMCs, taken before TCRalphabeta/CD19-depleted stem cell transplant. This chain connects TRBV7-9 to TRBJ1-3, with D possibly TRBD1 on 5 matching bases. This TCR came from a girl aged 2-10 years with aplastic anemia, due to receive a stem cell transplant. CDR3 DNA: TGTGCCAGCAGCTCCCCGACAGTCTCTGGAAACACCATATATTTT. It is translated as CASSSPTVSGNTIYF. The full variable domain, completed using reference TRBV7-9 and TRBJ1-3, is DTGVSQNPRHKITKRGQNVTFRCDPISEHNRLYWYRQTLGQGPEFLTYFQNEAQLEKSRLLSDRFSAERPKGSFSTLEIQRTEQGDSAMYLCASSSPTVSGNTIYFGEGSWLTVV.